This section outlines one T cell receptor (beta chain) sequence together with its context. The sample holds many counts of this clonotype. Its antigen is currently not known. The record has no base qualities; no much larger clone is one base away. The method behind the library was 5' RACE. The instrument was an Illumina MiSeq. TCRdb cleaned the public reads at Q25 with fastp, built clones with MiXCR and kept in-frame beta chains. Rows are unified per CDR3 protein, each entry keeping the most common DNA and genes. This sample gives about 64,000 distinct CDR3 sequences in total; about 19% of them show up just once. The ten largest clones capture about 1.5% of the sample. The data originate from a study of HIV-infected patients and healthy controls (dated by TCRdb to the mid-2010s). Looking up the germline V gene (reference sequence) yields CDR1 SEHNR and CDR2 FQNEAQ. Trimming costs V 2 bases and J 4 bases, and their ends lie 2 bases apart. The CDR3 runs 12 residues from the cysteine to the phenylalanine. Only the CDR3 DNA stays, 36 bases, in frame from base 1.

The rearrangement combines TRBV7-9 with TRBJ2-2; confidence is insufficient to name the D gene. The sample consisted of CD4+ T cells from blood. This TCR came from a human donor in good health. The encoded CDR3 is CASSLSTGELFF. In nucleotide form, the sequence is TGTGCCAGCAGCTTATCCACCGGGGAGCTGTTTTTT.